This entry lists 15 T cell receptor beta chains sequenced from one sample in a study of shared clonotypes between healthy human individuals. TCRdb's table, derived via immunoSEQ multiplex PCR, lists solely in-frame clones and lacks some. In the table there are about 1.1 million clones, roughly 74% of which are singletons. The sequencing sample was made of memory CD4+ T cells from PBMCs. Sample subset: CD45RA-negative fraction. Every receptor here comes from a man aged 18 to 29 in good health. Some clones in this sample may be carry-over from other donors' samples.

This clone was seen repeatedly, ten times or more. The V gene is TRBV9, the J gene TRBJ1-4, with D perhaps TRBD1 (5 bases). This CDR3 is 15 amino acids long. Germline V lookup: CDR1 SGDLS, CDR2 YYNGEE. Trimming took off 3 bases at V and 6 bases at J, with 15 bases between the two ends. The DNA of the CDR3 is TGTGCCAGCAGCGCCGCAGGGCCATCGGATGAAAAACTGTTTTTT. It codes for CASSAAGPSDEKLFF. The variable domain in full, with the rest retrieved from reference TRBV9 and TRBJ1-4, is DSGVTQTPKHLITATGQRVTLRCSPRSGDLSVYWYQQSLDQGLQFLIQYYNGEERAKGNILERFSAQQFPDLHSELNLSSLELGDSALYFCASSAAGPSDEKLFFGSGTQLSVL.

At least ten counts were recorded for this clone. This chain joins TRBV7-9 and TRBJ2-7, with TRBD2 matching over 9 bases. V shed 2 bases and J 3 bases; nucleotides not matched to a gene: 8. CDR1 is SEHNR and CDR2 is FQNEAQ in the germline V gene (reference sequence). The CDR3 is made up of 16 amino acids. Here the CDR3 DNA reads TGTGCCAGCAGCTTAATGGCGGGAGGGAAATTCTACGAGCAGTACTTC. Encoded protein: CASSLMAGGKFYEQYF.

As for this clone: Other DNA sequences in this specimen translate into the identical CDR3. V is TRBV2 and J is TRBJ1-1, with D unclear. The CDR3 has 13 residues. Per germline, CDR1 SNHLY and CDR2 FYNNEI. V lost 3 bases, J lost 0 bases, and 5 bases lay in between. CDR3 sequence reads: CASSEEVNTEAFF. The DNA for the CDR3 is TGTGCCAGCAGTGAGGAGGTGAACACTGAAGCTTTCTTT.

The chain carries TRBV2 and TRBJ2-7; 7 nucleotides align to TRBD1. The CDR3 contains 14 residues. Trimming removed 4 bases from V and 3 bases from J; junction bases left unmatched: 6. Germline loops: CDR1 SNHLY, CDR2 FYNNEI. CDR3 coding DNA: TGTGCCAGCAGTGTGGGGGACAGCTTCTACGAGCAGTACTTC. Translation: CASSVGDSFYEQYF.

The DNA for the CDR3 is TGTGCCAGCAGCGCCACTAGCGGGAGCATAAACATTCAGTACTTC. It codes for CASSATSGSINIQYF. The chain combines TRBV7-6 with TRBJ2-4; 11 nucleotides line up with TRBD2. V was clipped by 5 bases and J by 6 bases; unmatched bases: 6. CDR1 is SGHVS and CDR2 is FNYEAQ in the germline V gene. CDR3 length: 15 amino acids.

The gene calls are TRBV7-9 and TRBJ2-5; tentatively, D is TRBD2 (5 bases). Trimming pared 5 bases from V and 5 bases from J, leaving 9 bases between. The CDR3 covers 12 residues. Germline-derived CDR1 and CDR2 are SEHNR and FQNEAQ (reference sequence). The CDR3 sequence is CASSQAGETQYF. DNA of the CDR3: TGTGCCAGCAGCCAGGCGGGCGAGACCCAGTACTTC.

This clone was observed once. The V and J genes are TRBV11-3 and TRBJ2-1, with D uncertain. V lost 4 bases and J lost 4, with 11 bases in between. Germline CDR1 is SGHNT and CDR2 is YENEEA. This CDR3 spans 14 amino acids. The CDR3 nucleotides are TGTGCCAGCAGCTCCGAGGCAGCTTACAATGAGCAGTTCTTC. Its translation is CASSSEAAYNEQFF. Full variable domain (outside the CDR3, taken from reference TRBV11-3 and TRBJ2-1): EAGVVQSPRYKIIEKKQPVAFWCNPISGHNTLYWYLQNLGQGPELLIRYENEEAVDDSQLPKDRFSAERLKGVDSTLKIQPAELGDSAVYLCASSSEAAYNEQFFGPGTRLTVL.

The chain recombines TRBV5-5 with TRBJ2-1; D possibly corresponds to TRBD2 (5 bases). Germline lookup yields CDR1 SGHKS and CDR2 YYEKEE (reference sequence). V was clipped by 4 bases and J by 4 bases, with 9 bases between them. The CDR3 is 13 residues long. The CDR3 reads CASSPDLYNEQFF. CDR3 bases: TGTGCCAGCAGCCCGGACTTATACAATGAGCAGTTCTTC.

This chain's CDR3 is CASSLANSPTDTQYF. The CDR3 bases are TGTGCCAGCAGCTTAGCGAATTCCCCCACAGATACGCAGTATTTT. This rearrangement joins TRBV7-2 to TRBJ2-3; D gene unclear. V lost 0 bases to trimming and J lost 2 bases, with 9 bases between them. Germline CDR1 reads SGHTA; CDR2 reads FQGNSA. The CDR3 totals 15 residues.

A single count supports this clone. The chain combines TRBV5-8 with TRBJ2-6, with D unresolved. The germline V gene encodes CDR1 SGHTS and CDR2 YDEGEE. Trimming left V 2 bases short and J 0 bases short, with 6 bases between. This CDR3 is 15 amino acids long. The CDR3 here is CASSFGVSGANVLTF. The CDR3 DNA reads TGTGCCAGCAGCTTTGGGGTCTCTGGGGCCAACGTCCTGACTTTC.

The CDR3 DNA sequence: TGTGCCAGCAGCCGAGGGGGAGGAGTAGGTGGTGGCTACACCTTC. Its translation is CASSRGGGVGGGYTF. The chain combines TRBV28 with TRBJ1-2; tentatively, D is TRBD1 (6 bases). V lost 6 bases and J lost 7, with 21 bases in between. CDR1 and CDR2 (germline): MDHEN, SYDVKM. This CDR3 contains 15 residues.

The CDR3 DNA is TGTGCCAGCAGGCAGACAGGGGGAATCTACGAGCAGTACTTC. Protein: CASRQTGGIYEQYF. This chain connects TRBV5-8 to TRBJ2-7; TRBD1 matches 9 bases. This CDR3 has 14 residues. CDR1 SGHTS and CDR2 YDEGEE come from the germline V gene. Losses at the gene ends were 5 bases for V and 3 bases for J; bases not matched to a gene: 6.

Remarks on this clone: A read error may explain this, as a much larger clone is one base away. The chain carries TRBV5-5 and TRBJ2-2; D not resolved. The V gene lost 4 bases and the J gene lost 5 bases, with 9 bases spanning the gap. Germline lookup yields CDR1 SGHKS and CDR2 YYEKEE (reference sequence). The CDR3 is made up of 13 amino acids. CDR3 bases: TGTGCCAGCAGCCCACTGGGGACCGGGGAGCTGTTTTTT. As protein: CASSPLGTGELFF.

The chain combines TRBV6-5 with TRBJ2-7; TRBD1 matches 9 bases. Germline values: CDR1 MNHEY, CDR2 SVGAGI. CDR3 length: 14 amino acids. The V and J ends lost 4 bases and 6 bases, in that order; junction bases with no gene match: 7. Here the CDR3 DNA reads TGTGCCAGCAGTTCCGGGACAGGGTTCGGCGAGCAGTACTTC. This gives the protein CASSSGTGFGEQYF.

To note about this clone: A junction boundary mismatches the germline segment, possibly from a read error. V gene TRBV6-6 combines with J gene TRBJ2-7; D may be TRBD2 (5 bases). The length of the CDR3 is 11 residues. Germline-derived CDR1 and CDR2 are MNHNY and SVGAGI (reference sequence). CDR3 sequence reads: CASSWRTEPDF. DNA of the CDR3: TGTGCCAGCAGTTGGAGGACTGAGCCAGACTTC.